This TCR beta chain was recorded in a study of response to subunit inactivated influenza vaccine. TCRdb used MiXCR to reprocess the RT-PCR reads, holding one entry per CDR3 protein. This table holds over 150,000 distinct CDR3 sequences, around 9.2% found once. Ten or more counts support this clonotype. Its cognate antigen is unknown. CDR3 length: 14 residues. V was trimmed by 7 bases and J by 1 base, leaving 11 bases between them. Germline V gives CDR1 SGHRS, CDR2 YFSETQ. The study's findings and limits: After each seasonal influenza vaccination, few new T cells are recruited, the authors suggested.

The sequence was obtained from a man over 45 who received an inactivated influenza vaccine. J is TRBJ2-2 and V is TRBV5-1; perhaps TRBD1 as D (6 bases). Material: non-naive T cells sorted from PBMCs, obtained on the day of vaccination. The CDR3 sequence is CASGKGGNTGELFF. CDR3 DNA sequence: TGCGCCAGCGGAAAAGGGGGGAACACCGGGGAGCTGTTTTTT. Together with reference TRBV5-1 and TRBJ2-2, the CDR3 gives the full variable domain: KAGVTQTPRYLIKTRGQQVTLSCSPISGHRSVSWYQQTPGQGLQFLFEYFSETQRNKGNFPGRFSGRQFSNSRSEMNVSTLELGDSALYLCASGKGGNTGELFFGEGSRLTVL.